The source of this T cell receptor (beta chain) is a study of shared clonotypes between healthy human individuals. About the research overall: A couple of women and three men aged 18 to 49 made up the donors. The study, taken as a whole, reports: Limited genetic and exposure-history diversity came from having few donors. Around 4.7% was the fraction of naive CD4 clonotypes found shared across a few donors.

Measured with immunoSEQ multiplex PCR; TCRdb has only the in-frame clones, and not every one. The top ten clones hold approximately 0.38% of a sample with 1,500,000 or so clones, about 98.5% of them seen once. Naive CD45RA+ and memory CD45RA-negative subsets were split from CD4+ cells. Germline lookup yields CDR1 LGHNA and CDR2 YSLEER. The CDR3 totals 15 residues. Notes on this clone: The antigen remains unidentified.

The clonotype comes from a young man in good health. The chain couples TRBV4-3 to TRBJ1-4, with D unclear. Material: naive CD4+ T cells sorted from blood. Subset here: CD45RA+ positively selected. The CDR3 protein is CVSALSLQTNEKLFF. DNA of the CDR3: TGCGTCTCAGCTCTCTCCCTCCAGACTAATGAAAAACTGTTTTTT.